The next 32 T cell receptor beta chains were all read from a single sample in a study of blood T cell repertoires in COVID-19. The table came from immunoSEQ multiplex PCR; TCRdb's copy has only in-frame clones and leaves some out. The sample contains hundreds of thousands of clones, about 70% of which appear only once. Sequenced material: peripheral blood. The receptors stem from an elderly woman with acute or convalescent COVID-19.

This clone showed up just once. The J gene is TRBJ2-7, the V gene TRBV3-1 (or the pseudogene TRBV3-2); TRBD1 aligns across 11 bases. Germline V gene lookup returns CDR1 LGHDT and CDR2 YNNKEL (reference sequence). V lost 6 bases, J lost 7 bases, and 8 bases stayed unmatched. The CDR3 has 14 amino acids. CDR3 sequence: CASRGGGTGGEQYF. For the CDR3, the DNA is TGTGCCAGCAGGGGAGGCGGGACAGGGGGAGAGCAGTACTTC.

This chain connects TRBV6-1 to TRBJ1-1; no definite D call. V gave up 3 bases and J gave up 5 bases, with 7 bases separating them. The germline V gene encodes CDR1 MNHNS and CDR2 SASEGT. This CDR3 contains 12 residues. The CDR3 coding sequence is TGTGCCAGCAGTGAGTCGCGGACTGAAGCTTTCTTT. Translated: CASSESRTEAFF.

Details on this clone: Other DNA sequences in this sample translate to the same CDR3. The V gene is TRBV15, the J gene TRBJ2-7; 8 nucleotides agree with TRBD2. J lost 3 bases, V lost 0 bases, and 1 base had no gene match. The CDR3 extends over 14 amino acids. Germline V CDR1 and CDR2: LNHNV, YYDKDF (reference sequence). This CDR3 is CATSRDRGGYEQYF. CDR3 nucleotides: TGTGCCACCAGCAGAGATCGGGGGGGCTACGAGCAGTACTTC.

The gene calls are TRBV11-2 and TRBJ1-1; D unresolved. Trimming removed 3 bases from V and 10 bases from J, with 9 bases in between. CDR3 length: 11 residues. Germline V gene data show CDR1 as SGHAT and CDR2 as FQNNGV. CDR3: CASSLGSRAFF. CDR3 sequence (DNA): TGTGCCAGCAGCTTGGGCAGTAGAGCTTTCTTT.

This clone occurred a few times. The chain links TRBV7-9 to TRBJ1-1; D remains ambiguous. Germline CDR1 is SEHNR and CDR2 is FQNEAQ (reference sequence). This CDR3 spans 16 amino acids. V lost 5 bases and J lost 1, with 17 bases in between. Here the CDR3 reads CASSPGFGRENTEAFF. Here the CDR3 DNA reads TGTGCCAGCAGCCCCGGATTTGGGCGGGAGAACACTGAAGCTTTCTTT.

The V call is TRBV5-1, the J call TRBJ2-2, with TRBD2 matching 14 bases. CDR1 SGHRS and CDR2 YFSETQ come from the germline V gene. V lost 7 bases and J lost 2; bases outside the gene matches: 4. The CDR3 runs 16 residues. This chain's CDR3 is CASGLAGGPNTGELFF. CDR3 sequence (DNA): TGCGCCAGCGGACTAGCGGGAGGCCCTAACACCGGGGAGCTGTTTTTT.

A single count supports this clone. The CDR3 sequence: CASSQGTGSFRGYTF. The CDR3 region has the DNA TGTGCCAGCAGCCAAGGGACAGGGTCGTTCCGCGGCTACACCTTC. The chain carries TRBV3-1 (or the pseudogene TRBV3-2) and TRBJ1-2, with 8 positions matching TRBD1. Germline assignment: CDR1 LGHDT and CDR2 YNNKEL (reference sequence). Germline trimming cut 1 base from V and 8 bases from J; bases unmatched to any gene: 9. The CDR3 has 15 residues.

The gene calls are TRBV19 and TRBJ2-1; 10 bases match TRBD2. The CDR3 totals 17 residues. Germline lookup yields CDR1 LNHDA and CDR2 SQIVND (reference sequence). The junction had 9 bases not matched to a gene; V was cut back by 2 bases and J by 5 bases. The CDR3, as DNA: TGTGCCAGTAGTATACGCACTGGGACTAGCGTGAACAATGAGCAGTTCTTC. It specifies CASSIRTGTSVNNEQFF.

This clone was counted once. This sequence joins TRBV29-1 and TRBJ2-7; TRBD1 aligns across 8 bases. The V segment lost 5 bases and the J segment 6 bases; nucleotides outside the gene matches: 3. The V gene's germline CDR1 is SQVTM and CDR2 ANQGSEA. This CDR3 region has 11 residues. The CDR3: CSVSGGSEQYF. The DNA for the CDR3 is TGCAGCGTTTCAGGGGGCAGCGAGCAGTACTTC.

V is TRBV2 and J is TRBJ1-5; 8 bases fit TRBD1. CDR1 is SNHLY, CDR2 FYNNEI, per germline. The CDR3 is made up of 14 amino acids. Trimming took 6 bases from V and 6 from J; bases not matched to a gene: 7. CDR3 protein: CASRADRGRQPQHF. CDR3 DNA sequence: TGTGCCAGCAGGGCCGACAGGGGCCGTCAGCCCCAGCATTTT.

This clone was counted a few times. The chain employs TRBV5-4 and TRBJ1-5; D is ambiguous. Germline CDR1 and CDR2: SGHNT and YYREEE (reference sequence). V was shortened by 2 bases and J by 2 bases, with 11 bases between the two germline ends. This CDR3 contains 15 residues. CDR3 nucleotide sequence: TGTGCCAGCAGCTTCGGGTTGGAGCGCAATCAGCCCCAGCATTTT. Translated, it gives CASSFGLERNQPQHF. The full variable domain, with the rest looked up from reference TRBV5-4 and TRBJ1-5, is ETGVTQSPTHLIKTRGQQVTLRCSSQSGHNTVSWYQQALGQGPQFIFQYYREEENGRGNFPPRFSGLQFPNYSSELNVNALELDDSALYLCASSFGLERNQPQHFGDGTRLSIL.

This clone has more than one count but fewer than ten. The chain is built from TRBV25-1 and TRBJ1-1; the D is unclear. This CDR3 has 16 amino acids. V lost 3 bases and J lost 0, with 14 bases in between. Germline V gives CDR1 MGHDK, CDR2 SYGVNS. The CDR3 region has the DNA TGTGCCAGCAGTGAGGTCTCGCTGGGCTTGAACACTGAAGCTTTCTTT. Protein product: CASSEVSLGLNTEAFF.

This chain joins TRBV2 and TRBJ2-1; TRBD2 agrees at 10 bases. Per the germline V gene, CDR1 is SNHLY and CDR2 is FYNNEI. Unmatched junction bases numbered 9, after V lost 6 bases and J lost 10 bases. This CDR3 spans 14 amino acids. DNA for the CDR3: TGTGCCAGCAGAGGGCTAGCGGGAGTACGGGAGCAGTTCTTC. It specifies CASRGLAGVREQFF.

The chain couples TRBV7-3 to TRBJ1-2, with TRBD1 matching over 9 bases. V shed 0 bases and J 4 bases; nucleotides not matched to a gene: 6. Germline CDR1 and CDR2: SGHTA and FQGTGA. The length of the CDR3 is 16 residues. This chain's CDR3 is CASSLTPTGGGYGYTF. DNA for the CDR3: TGTGCCAGCAGCTTAACACCTACAGGGGGCGGCTATGGCTACACCTTC.

This clone was detected only once. This chain connects TRBV5-4 to TRBJ1-2; no firm D call. The V gene lost 1 base and the J gene lost 4 bases, with 11 bases spanning the gap. Germline V gene data show CDR1 as SGHNT and CDR2 as YYREEE (reference sequence). The CDR3 contains 14 residues. The CDR3 DNA reads as TGTGCCAGCAGCTTGATGGACTGGGCCTATGGCTACACCTTC. This translates into CASSLMDWAYGYTF.

The gene calls are TRBV30 and TRBJ2-7; D is perhaps TRBD1 (5 bases). Per germline, CDR1 GTSNPN and CDR2 SVGIG (reference sequence). CDR3 length: 14 residues. Trimming removed 0 bases at V and 5 bases at J, with 14 bases between. CDR3 region: CAWSVRRVSHEQYF. The CDR3 DNA sequence: TGTGCCTGGAGTGTACGCAGGGTTTCCCACGAGCAGTACTTC.

This chain joins TRBV5-1 and TRBJ2-7; TRBD1 matches 7 bases. The V and J ends lost 0 bases and 1 base, in that order; junction bases with no gene match: 4. There are 15 residues in the CDR3. Germline CDR1 SGHRS, CDR2 YFSETQ. CDR3 residues: CASSLGGRGSYEQYF. CDR3 in DNA: TGCGCCAGCAGCTTGGGGGGCAGGGGGTCCTACGAGCAGTACTTC.

The chain combines TRBV6-2 or TRBV6-3 with TRBJ2-1, with D possibly matching TRBD2 (6 bases). CDR1 is MNHEY and CDR2 is SVGEGT in the germline V gene. V gave up 7 bases and J gave up 6 bases, with 19 bases separating them. CDR3 length: 15 amino acids. CDR3 loop: CASTPTRGLLNEQFF. The CDR3 region has the DNA TGTGCCAGCACCCCCACCCGGGGACTGCTCAATGAGCAGTTCTTC.

The V call is TRBV2, the J call TRBJ2-5; 11 bases are a match to TRBD1. This CDR3 has 14 amino acids. V lost 4 bases, J lost 4 bases, and 2 bases stayed unmatched. Germline V CDR1 and CDR2: SNHLY, FYNNEI. The CDR3 sequence: CASSAGQGGETQYF. CDR3 DNA sequence: TGTGCCAGCAGTGCGGGACAGGGGGGAGAGACCCAGTACTTC.

The V and J genes are TRBV5-5 and TRBJ2-2; tentative D call: TRBD2 (5 bases). Germline assignment: CDR1 SGHKS and CDR2 YYEKEE (reference sequence). The CDR3 extends over 15 amino acids. V was pared by 2 bases and J by 5 bases, with 13 bases between. CDR3 residues: CASSFAGVRTGELFF. The CDR3 coding sequence is TGTGCCAGCAGCTTTGCCGGGGTTAGGACCGGGGAGCTGTTTTTT.

V and J are TRBV27 and TRBJ2-7; 8 bases map to TRBD2. With 0 bases clipped from V and 4 bases from J, the junction kept 5 bases outside the gene matches. This CDR3 contains 15 residues. CDR1 and CDR2 from the germline V gene are MNHEY and SMNVEV (reference sequence). As DNA, the CDR3 is TGTGCCAGCAGTTTATCGGGGCGGGGGGCTTACGAGCAGTACTTC. Protein product: CASSLSGRGAYEQYF.

The chain carries TRBV5-4 and TRBJ1-1, with D possibly TRBD1 on 5 matching bases. In germline, CDR1 is SGHNT, CDR2 YYREEE (reference sequence). Trimming removed 0 bases at V and 6 bases at J, with 15 bases between. The CDR3 is 15 residues long. In nucleotides, the CDR3 is TGTGCCAGCAGCTTGGCCAATCAGGGAGGGTCTGAAGCTTTCTTT. This sequence encodes CASSLANQGGSEAFF.

This chain connects TRBV5-1 to TRBJ2-2; 7 positions agree with TRBD2. This CDR3 comprises 15 residues. J was trimmed by 2 bases and V by 1 base; bases with no gene match: 2. The germline gives CDR1 SGHRS, CDR2 YFSETQ. CDR3 protein: CASSLPSGNTGELFF. In nucleotides, the CDR3 is TGCGCCAGCAGCTTGCCTAGCGGAAACACCGGGGAGCTGTTTTTT.

The V and J genes are TRBV5-1 and TRBJ2-7; perhaps TRBD2 as D (6 bases). Germline V gives CDR1 SGHRS, CDR2 YFSETQ. Trimming took off 0 bases at V and 9 bases at J, with 16 bases between the two ends. The CDR3 is made up of 14 amino acids. CDR3 residues: CASSLANVGSGQYF. CDR3 nucleotide sequence: TGCGCCAGCAGCTTGGCCAATGTGGGTAGCGGGCAGTACTTC. Full variable domain (missing parts from reference TRBV5-1 and TRBJ2-7): KAGVTQTPRYLIKTRGQQVTLSCSPISGHRSVSWYQQTPGQGLQFLFEYFSETQRNKGNFPGRFSGRQFSNSRSEMNVSTLELGDSALYLCASSLANVGSGQYFGPGTRLTVT.

The rearrangement joins TRBV20-1 to TRBJ1-2; D unresolved. Germline V gives CDR1 DFQATT, CDR2 SNEGSKA (reference sequence). This CDR3 comprises 11 residues. The ends were cut back, 0 bases at V and 9 bases at J, with 8 bases in the middle. This CDR3 is CSARDLRSYTF. Here the CDR3 DNA reads TGCAGTGCTAGAGATCTGAGGAGCTACACCTTC.

The chain carries TRBV6-2 or TRBV6-3 and TRBJ2-2, with D tentatively TRBD1 (6 bases). The germline V and J ends were trimmed by 5 bases and 2 bases, with 18 bases remaining between them. Looked up from germline, CDR1 is MNHEY and CDR2 is SVGEGT. The CDR3 loop spans 17 amino acids. Here the CDR3 DNA reads TGTGCCAGCAGTAGGCGCAGGGGCTCCCAAAACACCGGGGAGCTGTTTTTT. It translates to CASSRRRGSQNTGELFF.

The chain recombines TRBV18 with TRBJ2-5; D is perhaps TRBD1 (5 bases). The germline V and J ends were trimmed by 3 bases and 2 bases, with 19 bases remaining between them. Germline CDR1 and CDR2: KGHSH and LQKENI. This CDR3 is built from 17 residues. The CDR3 sequence is CASSPLLGHAVQETQYF. The CDR3 DNA sequence: TGTGCCAGCTCACCGCTCCTTGGACACGCAGTTCAAGAGACCCAGTACTTC.

The sample holds many counts of this clone. The chain carries TRBV9 and TRBJ2-3; TRBD2 matches 8 bases. The V segment lost 0 bases and the J segment 1 base; nucleotides outside the gene matches: 4. CDR3 length: 16 amino acids. CDR1 SGDLS and CDR2 YYNGEE come from the germline V gene. The CDR3 DNA follows: TGTGCCAGCAGCGTAGGCGGCGGGGGGCGCACAGATACGCAGTATTTT. It yields the protein CASSVGGGGRTDTQYF.

In its sample, this clone was seen a few times. The CDR3 is CASSHRGAGANVLTF. The DNA for the CDR3 is TGTGCCAGCAGCCACAGGGGCGCCGGGGCCAACGTCCTGACTTTC. The chain couples TRBV3-1 (or the pseudogene TRBV3-2) to TRBJ2-6, with D maybe TRBD1 (6 bases). CDR3 length equals 15 residues. The ends were cut back, 3 bases at V and 4 bases at J, with 10 bases in the middle. Germline loops: CDR1 LGHDT, CDR2 YNNKEL (reference sequence).

The chain recombines TRBV5-1 with TRBJ1-1; D remains unclear. Per germline, CDR1 SGHRS and CDR2 YFSETQ. The CDR3 spans 14 residues. V was shortened by 0 bases and J by 7 bases, with 13 bases between the two germline ends. The CDR3 here is CASSLEEGQGEAFF. In DNA form, the CDR3 reads TGCGCCAGCAGCTTGGAGGAGGGTCAAGGTGAAGCTTTCTTT.

This sequence joins TRBV15 and TRBJ1-1; no clear D. This CDR3 comprises 13 residues. Trimming took off 1 base at V and 3 bases at J, with 6 bases between the two ends. Germline values: CDR1 LNHNV, CDR2 YYDKDF (reference sequence). The CDR3 protein is CATSRAEDTEAFF. In DNA form, the CDR3 reads TGTGCCACCAGCAGAGCCGAGGACACTGAAGCTTTCTTT.

To note about this clone: Other nucleotide sequences from this sample produce the same CDR3. This chain links TRBV5-1 with TRBJ1-1, with a possible D match to TRBD1 (6 bases). Trimming stripped 4 bases from V and 1 base from J, with 11 bases between. This CDR3 has 14 amino acids. Germline CDR1 and CDR2: SGHRS and YFSETQ. The CDR3 spells CASSPQGGNTEAFF. The CDR3 DNA reads TGCGCCAGCAGCCCACAAGGGGGGAACACTGAAGCTTTCTTT.